This T cell receptor (beta chain) was recorded in a study of shared clonotypes between healthy human individuals. Using immunoSEQ multiplex PCR, the repertoire was profiled, and TCRdb retains in-frame clones only, with some absent. The data show about 770,000 clones, 55% to 80% seen once. After removal of 5 bases from V and 3 bases from J, the junction contained 3 bases not matched to a gene. The CDR3 contains 14 residues. Germline CDR1 reads SGHRS; CDR2 reads YFSETQ. It was into CD45RA+ naive and CD45RA-negative memory subsets that the CD4+ cells were split. The sequencing sample was made of memory CD4+ T cells sorted from blood. The subset: CD45RA-negative fraction. This sequence joins TRBV5-1 and TRBJ2-2; 8 bases map to TRBD1. This clonotype was obtained from a woman aged 25 to 39 in good health. CDR3 loop: CASRLTGDTGELFF. The CDR3 DNA is TGCGCCAGCAGATTGACAGGGGACACCGGGGAGCTGTTTTTT.